Given below is one T cell receptor beta chain in context. Its antigen remains unidentified. The repertoire was sequenced with immunoSEQ multiplex PCR; TCRdb's copy has only in-frame clones and lacks some. The sample includes over 130,000 clones, roughly 90% of them seen just once. The data originate from a study of T cell responses to AZD1222 COVID-19 vaccine. Study results and caveats: White British ancestry dominated among donors, who included more females, and clonal diversity was possibly underestimated. CD4 TCRs covered the whole spike, strongest at regions 160-218 and 743-854.

The source is an adult in good health. Here the sequenced sample was peripheral blood, taken on day 0 of AZD1222 vaccination.

The DNA for the CDR3 is TGTGCCAGCAGCCTCCGGCGGAATAGCAATCAGCCCCAGCATTTT. Translation: CASSLRRNSNQPQHF. This chain connects TRBV7-8 to TRBJ1-5; D not certain. Germline loops: CDR1 SGHVS, CDR2 FQNEAQ. The CDR3 consists of 15 residues. V lost 5 bases and J 0 bases, leaving 11 bases between the germline ends.